This section outlines one T cell receptor (beta chain) sequence together with its context. What it binds is unknown. The J segment lost 2 bases and the V segment lost 5 bases, leaving 5 bases of the junction unmatched. CDR3 length: 14 residues. Germline V gene sequence: CDR1 MNHEY, CDR2 SMNVEV (reference sequence). TRB rearrangements spanning V, D and J were amplified using mixed TRB-A/B primers. TCRdb processed the multiplex PCR reads anew with MiXCR; each CDR3 protein has one entry. The top ten hold over 7.5% of the sample, which has approximately 3,000 distinct CDR3 sequences, 30% to 35% seen once. TCR beta rearrangements were amplified from peripheral blood genomic DNA. This specimen belongs to a study of T cell repertoires in aging, cancer and after chemotherapy. About the research overall: Glioblastoma patients receiving temozolomide-based therapy gave paired samples before and after chemotherapy. Study-level findings and limits: The repertoire data cannot show anything about immunological memory following chemotherapy.

Sequencing input: blood. The rearrangement links TRBV27 to TRBJ2-7; 8 bases are a match to TRBD1. The TCR comes from a human donor with a solid tumor. The chain's CDR3 is CASSRDRSAYEQYF. As DNA, the CDR3 is TGTGCCAGCAGTCGGGACAGGTCAGCCTACGAGCAGTACTTC.